These 2 T cell receptor beta chains originate from one sample sequenced in a study of post-analysis software for immune sequencing data. General study results and limits: TRBV5-6, TRBV5-1 and TRBV20-1 were among roughly five TRBV segments more frequent in patients than controls.

Their antigens are not known. The authors incorporated unique molecular identifiers into the TCR beta cDNA libraries. One entry per CDR3 protein, called by TCRdb with MiXCR from the PCR reads. The sample shows more than 450,000 distinct CDR3 sequences, 40% to 50% of them seen only once. The specimen sequenced was blood. The receptors were sampled from a girl between 10 and 17 years old with multiple sclerosis.

The rearrangement joins TRBV7-3 to TRBJ2-5; 9 nucleotides line up with TRBD1. CDR3 length equals 17 residues. V shed 1 base, J shed 1 base, and the junction held 7 bases outside the gene matches. The V gene's germline CDR1 is SGHTA and CDR2 FQGTGA. The DNA for the CDR3 is TGTGCCAGCAGCTTAATAGGGGCGGGACAGGGCCAAGAGACCCAGTACTTC. Encoded protein: CASSLIGAGQGQETQYF.

The chain is built from TRBV20-1 and TRBJ2-1, with D perhaps matching TRBD1 or TRBD2 (6 bases each). V dropped 0 bases and J dropped 8 bases, with 20 bases sitting between them. The CDR3 contains 16 residues. Germline V gives CDR1 DFQATT, CDR2 SNEGSKA (reference sequence). The CDR3 DNA is TGCAGTGCTAGAGATCCGGGGTCCGAAAGGGGGGATGAGCAGTTCTTC. It yields the protein CSARDPGSERGDEQFF.